These 8 T cell receptor beta chains were sequenced from one sample in a study of cytomegalovirus exposure and HLA in healthy donors. PCR used 60 Vbeta primers and 13 Jbeta primers. The method was immunoSEQ multiplex PCR; TCRdb's version includes in-frame clones alone and lacks a portion of them. The sample shows 150,000 to 200,000 clones, 82% of them seen only once. Sequencing was performed on PBMCs. The receptor source for this set is a man aged 50-60 years in good health and CMV-seropositive.

This clone was counted a few times. The rearrangement links TRBV5-1 to TRBJ1-1, with D unclear. CDR1 is SGHRS and CDR2 is YFSETQ in the germline V gene. V was clipped by 1 base and J by 1 base, with 8 bases between them. The CDR3 runs to 14 residues. The CDR3 region is CASSLLSGNTEAFF. The CDR3 DNA reads as TGCGCCAGCAGCTTGCTGTCGGGGAACACTGAAGCTTTCTTT.

The chain links TRBV9 to TRBJ2-3; TRBD1 is a possible D gene (5 bases). The CDR3 is 16 residues long. Per germline, CDR1 SGDLS and CDR2 YYNGEE. Trimming shortened V by 4 bases and J by 0 bases, and 15 bases separated the two germline ends. The CDR3 region is CASSTKGKTSTDTQYF. The CDR3, as DNA: TGTGCCAGCAGCACCAAGGGGAAGACTAGCACAGATACGCAGTATTTT.

This chain links TRBV7-2 with TRBJ2-3; TRBD2 aligns across 13 bases. With 1 base clipped from V and 6 bases from J, the junction kept 4 bases outside the gene matches. The CDR3 consists of 16 residues. Germline V lookup: CDR1 SGHTA, CDR2 FQGNSA. The CDR3 DNA reads TGTGCCAGCAGCTTAGGCACTAGCGGGAGGGCCGATACGCAGTATTTT. The encoded protein is CASSLGTSGRADTQYF.

The gene calls are TRBV9 and TRBJ2-3; D perhaps matches TRBD1 (5 bases). Germline V gives CDR1 SGDLS, CDR2 YYNGEE. V lost 0 bases to trimming and J lost 2 bases, with 13 bases between them. This CDR3 comprises 16 residues. CDR3 amino acids: CASSVGLTVDTDTQYF. CDR3 nucleotide sequence: TGTGCCAGCAGCGTAGGATTGACAGTAGACACAGATACGCAGTATTTT.

The chain combines TRBV5-4 with TRBJ2-5; 9 bases match TRBD1. V lost 3 bases to trimming and J lost 1 base; unmatched junction nucleotides: 13. The germline CDR1 and CDR2 sequences are SGHNT and YYREEE (reference sequence). CDR3 length: 18 residues. The CDR3 loop is CASSSRGTGRPTQETQYF. In DNA form, the CDR3 reads TGTGCCAGCAGCTCTCGCGGGACAGGGAGGCCGACCCAAGAGACCCAGTACTTC.

This chain joins TRBV19 and TRBJ2-2; 7 nucleotides agree with TRBD1. This CDR3 contains 16 residues. In germline, CDR1 is LNHDA, CDR2 SQIVND (reference sequence). Germline trimming cut 6 bases from V and 0 bases from J; bases unmatched to any gene: 7. The CDR3 sequence: CASRIPQGPNTGELFF. The CDR3 coding sequence is TGTGCCAGTAGGATACCACAGGGGCCGAACACCGGGGAGCTGTTTTTT.

The genes are TRBV11-2 and TRBJ2-5; 7 bases map to TRBD1. CDR1 is SGHAT and CDR2 is FQNNGV in the germline V gene. The CDR3 sequence is 14 residues long. V shed 7 bases and J 2 bases; nucleotides not matched to a gene: 7. The CDR3 DNA is TGTGCCAGCACCCTAGACAGGGTACAAGAGACCCAGTACTTC. This codes for CASTLDRVQETQYF.

The V gene is TRBV2, the J gene TRBJ2-5; 7 positions match TRBD1. Judging by the DNA end, TRBJ2-7 fits better; the J call may be wrong. Germline V gene data show CDR1 as SNHLY and CDR2 as FYNNEI. This CDR3 spans 16 amino acids. CDR3 protein: CASSIPRDSRNYEQYF. CDR3 coding DNA: TGTGCCAGCAGTATTCCTCGGGACAGTCGTAACTACGAGCAGTACTTC.